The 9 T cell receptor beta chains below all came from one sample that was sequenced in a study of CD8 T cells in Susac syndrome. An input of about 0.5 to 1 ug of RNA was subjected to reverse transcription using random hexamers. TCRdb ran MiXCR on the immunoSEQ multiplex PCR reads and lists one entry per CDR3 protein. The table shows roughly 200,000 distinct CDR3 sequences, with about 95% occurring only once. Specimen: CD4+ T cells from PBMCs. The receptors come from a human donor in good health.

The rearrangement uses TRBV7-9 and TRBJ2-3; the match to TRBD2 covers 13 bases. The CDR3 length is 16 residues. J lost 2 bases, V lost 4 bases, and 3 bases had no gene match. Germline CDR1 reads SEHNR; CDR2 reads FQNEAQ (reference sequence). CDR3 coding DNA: TGTGCCAGCAGCTCCGGACTAGCGGGGGTCACAGATACGCAGTATTTT. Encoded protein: CASSSGLAGVTDTQYF.

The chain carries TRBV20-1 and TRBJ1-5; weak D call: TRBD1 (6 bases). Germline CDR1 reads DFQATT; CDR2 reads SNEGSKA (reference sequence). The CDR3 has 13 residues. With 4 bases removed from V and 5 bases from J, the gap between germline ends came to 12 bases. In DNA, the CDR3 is TGCAGTGCTAATCAGGGGCTCGATCAGCCCCAGCATTTT. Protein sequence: CSANQGLDQPQHF.

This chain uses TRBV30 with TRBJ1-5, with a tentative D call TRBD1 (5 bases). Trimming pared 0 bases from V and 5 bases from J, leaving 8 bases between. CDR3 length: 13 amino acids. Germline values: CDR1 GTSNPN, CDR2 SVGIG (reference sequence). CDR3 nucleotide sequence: TGTGCCTGGAGTGTAGGCAGGGATCAGCCCCAGCATTTT. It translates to CAWSVGRDQPQHF.

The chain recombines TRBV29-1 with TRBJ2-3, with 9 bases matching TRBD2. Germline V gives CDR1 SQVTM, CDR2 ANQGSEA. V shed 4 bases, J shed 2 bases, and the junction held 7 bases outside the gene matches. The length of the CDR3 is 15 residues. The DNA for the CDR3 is TGCAGCGTTGTTCCCGCGGGGGGGACCACAGATACGCAGTATTTT. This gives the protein CSVVPAGGTTDTQYF.

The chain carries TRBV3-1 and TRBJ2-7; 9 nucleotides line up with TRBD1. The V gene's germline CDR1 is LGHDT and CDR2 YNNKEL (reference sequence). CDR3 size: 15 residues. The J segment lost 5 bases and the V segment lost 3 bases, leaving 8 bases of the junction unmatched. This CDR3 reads CASSQPGQGLHEQYF. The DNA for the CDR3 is TGTGCCAGCAGCCAGCCGGGACAGGGTTTACACGAGCAGTACTTC.

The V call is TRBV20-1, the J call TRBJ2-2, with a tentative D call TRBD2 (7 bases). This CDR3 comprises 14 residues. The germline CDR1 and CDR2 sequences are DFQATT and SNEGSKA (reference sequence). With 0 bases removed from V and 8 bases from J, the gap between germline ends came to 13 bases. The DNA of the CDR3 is TGCAGTGCTAGAGAGTTCAGGGGAGGGGGGGAGCTGTTTTTT. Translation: CSAREFRGGGELFF.

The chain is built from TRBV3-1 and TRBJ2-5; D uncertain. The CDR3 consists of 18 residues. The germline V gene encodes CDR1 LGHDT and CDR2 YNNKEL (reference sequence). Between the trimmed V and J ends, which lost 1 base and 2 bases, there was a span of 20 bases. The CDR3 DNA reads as TGTGCCAGCAGCCAAGTCATGGGCAACCGATTTGCTCAAGAGACCCAGTACTTC. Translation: CASSQVMGNRFAQETQYF.

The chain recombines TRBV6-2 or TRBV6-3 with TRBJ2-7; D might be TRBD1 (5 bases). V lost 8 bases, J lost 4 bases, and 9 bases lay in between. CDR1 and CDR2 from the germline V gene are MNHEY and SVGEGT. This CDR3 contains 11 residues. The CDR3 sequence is CASGRGYEQYV. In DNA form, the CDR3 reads TGTGCCAGCGGAAGGGGTTACGAGCAGTACGTC.

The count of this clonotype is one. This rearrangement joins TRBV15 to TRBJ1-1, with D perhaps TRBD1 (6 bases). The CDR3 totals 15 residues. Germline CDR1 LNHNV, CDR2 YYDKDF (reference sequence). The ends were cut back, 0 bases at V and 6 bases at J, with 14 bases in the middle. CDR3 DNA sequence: TGTGCCACCAGCAGAGATCGGCAGGGGAAGCCTGAAGCTTTCTTT. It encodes CATSRDRQGKPEAFF.